This TCR beta chain appears in the sequencing data of a study of T-cell reconstitution after alpha-beta-depleted transplantation in children. This clonotype has only a few counts. The CDR3 length is 13 residues. CDR1 is GTSNPN, CDR2 SVGIG, per germline (reference sequence). Trimming at V came to 2 bases and at J to 5 bases, leaving 1 base not matched to a gene. It was with unique molecular identifiers that the TCRbeta library was prepared. TCRdb re-called the PCR reads through MiXCR, storing one row per CDR3 protein. The sample has 420,000 or so distinct CDR3 sequences, about a tenth seen once. This chain uses TRBV30 with TRBJ2-2; 8 positions agree with TRBD2. The sequence was obtained from a human donor who donated a stem cell graft to a child with acute myeloid leukemia. Specimen: PBMCs from the stem cell graft donor, collected from the stem cell graft. The CDR3 here is CAWSIAGTGELFF. Written as DNA, the CDR3 is TGTGCCTGGAGTATAGCGGGAACCGGGGAGCTGTTTTTT.